What follows describes a single TCR beta chain. The CDR3 has 13 amino acids. The ends were cut back, 8 bases at V and 5 bases at J, with 13 bases in the middle. Germline V gives CDR1 SGHTA, CDR2 FQGTGA. Following RNA extraction, reverse transcription yielded cDNA that acted as the sequencing template. Using immunoSEQ multiplex PCR, the repertoire was profiled, and TCRdb retains in-frame clones only, with some absent. The profile shows 7,500 to 8,000 clones, nearly 70% of them singletons. Sampling of alopecia areata patients yielded lesional scalp punch biopsies as well as peripheral blood. The data were obtained in a study of CD8+ T cells in alopecia areata. Study context: People stayed on tofacitinib for 6 to 18 months, then stopped the drug for 6 months.

This receptor was taken from a human donor with alopecia areata. The sample in question was skin, obtained at week 0. The chain couples TRBV7-3 to TRBJ2-1; D gene ambiguous. CDR3 coding DNA: TGTGCCAGCGGGTCTGGGGTCAACAATGAGCAGTTCTTC. Its translation: CASGSGVNNEQFF.